This TCR beta chain is from a study of T cell responses to AZD1222 COVID-19 vaccine. General study results and limits: The CD4 TCRs associated with vaccination extended across spike and predominated at 160-218 and 743-854. The study found Spike-specific TCR breadth and depth rose after two AZD1222 doses. Without day 14 samples, only post-peak T cell repertoires were studied.

In the case of this clone: Its specificity is unknown.

Here immunoSEQ multiplex PCR was the method, and the copy in TCRdb shows in-frame clones only, minus some. The sample contains 90,000 to 95,000 clones, about 90% of which appear only once. This specimen was peripheral blood, taken on day 0 of AZD1222 vaccination. This sequence originates from an adult in good health.

Written as DNA, the CDR3 is TGTGCCAGCGGGGGGAGCGCAACTAATGAAAAACTGTTTTTT. It translates to CASGGSATNEKLFF. The V call is TRBV27, the J call TRBJ1-4, with TRBD1 as a possible D gene (5 bases). CDR1 and CDR2 from the germline V gene are MNHEY and SMNVEV (reference sequence). The CDR3 sequence is 14 residues long. V lost 8 bases to trimming and J lost 0 bases, with 10 bases between them. Drawing the rest from reference TRBV27 and TRBJ1-4, the complete variable domain is EAQVTQNPRYLITVTGKKLTVTCSQNMNHEYMSWYRQDPGLGLRQIYYSMNVEVTDKGDVPEGYKVSRKEKRNFPLILESPSPNQTSLYFCASGGSATNEKLFFGSGTQLSVL.